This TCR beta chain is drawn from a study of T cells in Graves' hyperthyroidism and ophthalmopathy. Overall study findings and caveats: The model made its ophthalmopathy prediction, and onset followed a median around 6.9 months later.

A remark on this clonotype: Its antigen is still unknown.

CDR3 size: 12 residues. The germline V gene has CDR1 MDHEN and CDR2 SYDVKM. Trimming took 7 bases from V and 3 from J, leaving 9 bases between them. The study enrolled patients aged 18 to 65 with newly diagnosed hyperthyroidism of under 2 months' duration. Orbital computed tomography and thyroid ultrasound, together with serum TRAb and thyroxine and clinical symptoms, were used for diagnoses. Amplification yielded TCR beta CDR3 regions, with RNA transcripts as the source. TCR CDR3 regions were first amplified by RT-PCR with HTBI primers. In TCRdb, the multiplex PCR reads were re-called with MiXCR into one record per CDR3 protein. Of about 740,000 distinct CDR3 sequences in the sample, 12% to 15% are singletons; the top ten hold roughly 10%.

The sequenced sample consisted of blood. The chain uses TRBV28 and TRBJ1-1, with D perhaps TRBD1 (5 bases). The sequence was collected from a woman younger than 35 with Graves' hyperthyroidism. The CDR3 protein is CASTRGYTEAFF. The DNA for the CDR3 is TGTGCCAGCACCCGGGGGTACACTGAAGCTTTCTTT.